This record covers a single T cell receptor beta chain. Its cognate antigen has yet to be identified. The record has no base qualities; no much larger clone is one base away. Other DNA sequences from this sample encode an identical CDR3 as well. This record belongs to a study of T cell changes during pregnancy in multiple sclerosis (dated by TCRdb to between 2018 and 2021). Regarding the research as a whole: In women with multiple sclerosis, the researchers looked at how the T cell repertoire shifted as pregnancy progressed.

Libraries were made using the immunoSEQ multiplex PCR assay. TCRdb retrieved this table from immuneACCESS and kept in-frame rearrangements only. Not all clones are present; in checked studies, unresolved V genes account for under half, and no reason is known for the remainder. This sample comprises about 75,000 clones, approximately 93% of them detected only once. The top ten hold roughly 0.14% of the sample. The CDR3 measures 12 amino acids from cysteine to phenylalanine. Only the CDR3 region is kept as DNA, spanning 36 bases read in frame from base 1. At the junction V is shortened by 6 bases and J by 7 bases, with 7 bases in between. The germline V gene sets CDR1 to MNHEY and CDR2 to SVGAGI.

Sequenced material: CD4+ T cells from peripheral blood mononuclear cells, taken after pregnancy. The V and J segments used are TRBV6-5 and TRBJ1-6, and perhaps TRBD1 as D gene, on 5 matching bases. The clonotype originates from a female donor with multiple sclerosis, enrolled in a pregnancy study. The bases are TGTGCCAGCAGCCAGGGAAATTCACCCCTCCACTTT. Translated, this gives CASSQGNSPLHF.